Included here is one T cell receptor beta chain sequence, with context. Antigen unknown. Production of TCR cDNA was by 5'RACE template switching, which also added a universal primer site and UMIs. TCRdb processed the 5' RACE reads anew with MiXCR; each CDR3 protein has one entry. The sample includes hundreds of thousands of distinct CDR3 sequences, over 15% of them seen just once. The data derive from a study of T cells after yellow fever vaccination. Points from the study as a whole: Booster sampling recovered most clones from primary vaccination (roughly 96% CD4, approximately 90% CD8). Though weaker, the secondary response peaked faster, on day 5 versus 15.

The material sequenced was PBMCs, taken 15 days after the yellow fever booster vaccination. The source is a man aged 25-40 years who received the YFV17D yellow fever vaccine.

For the CDR3, the DNA is TGCAGTGCTAGAGACTCCGGGACAGGGACCTATAATTCACCCCTCCACTTT. Its translation is CSARDSGTGTYNSPLHF. The chain joins TRBV20-1 to TRBJ1-6; 9 nucleotides align to TRBD1. The CDR3 runs 17 residues. The V and J ends lost 0 bases and 2 bases, in that order; junction bases with no gene match: 5. The V gene's germline CDR1 is DFQATT and CDR2 SNEGSKA (reference sequence).